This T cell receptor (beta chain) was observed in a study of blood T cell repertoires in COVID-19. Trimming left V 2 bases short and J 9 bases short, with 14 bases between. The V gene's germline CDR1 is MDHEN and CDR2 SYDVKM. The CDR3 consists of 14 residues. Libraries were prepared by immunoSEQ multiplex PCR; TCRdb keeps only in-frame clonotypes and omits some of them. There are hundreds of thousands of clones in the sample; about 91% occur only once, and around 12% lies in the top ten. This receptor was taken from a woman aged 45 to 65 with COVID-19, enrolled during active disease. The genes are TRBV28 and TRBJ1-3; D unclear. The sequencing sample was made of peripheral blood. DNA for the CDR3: TGTGCCAGCAGTTTAACTACTGGTTCAATCACCATATATTTT. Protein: CASSLTTGSITIYF.